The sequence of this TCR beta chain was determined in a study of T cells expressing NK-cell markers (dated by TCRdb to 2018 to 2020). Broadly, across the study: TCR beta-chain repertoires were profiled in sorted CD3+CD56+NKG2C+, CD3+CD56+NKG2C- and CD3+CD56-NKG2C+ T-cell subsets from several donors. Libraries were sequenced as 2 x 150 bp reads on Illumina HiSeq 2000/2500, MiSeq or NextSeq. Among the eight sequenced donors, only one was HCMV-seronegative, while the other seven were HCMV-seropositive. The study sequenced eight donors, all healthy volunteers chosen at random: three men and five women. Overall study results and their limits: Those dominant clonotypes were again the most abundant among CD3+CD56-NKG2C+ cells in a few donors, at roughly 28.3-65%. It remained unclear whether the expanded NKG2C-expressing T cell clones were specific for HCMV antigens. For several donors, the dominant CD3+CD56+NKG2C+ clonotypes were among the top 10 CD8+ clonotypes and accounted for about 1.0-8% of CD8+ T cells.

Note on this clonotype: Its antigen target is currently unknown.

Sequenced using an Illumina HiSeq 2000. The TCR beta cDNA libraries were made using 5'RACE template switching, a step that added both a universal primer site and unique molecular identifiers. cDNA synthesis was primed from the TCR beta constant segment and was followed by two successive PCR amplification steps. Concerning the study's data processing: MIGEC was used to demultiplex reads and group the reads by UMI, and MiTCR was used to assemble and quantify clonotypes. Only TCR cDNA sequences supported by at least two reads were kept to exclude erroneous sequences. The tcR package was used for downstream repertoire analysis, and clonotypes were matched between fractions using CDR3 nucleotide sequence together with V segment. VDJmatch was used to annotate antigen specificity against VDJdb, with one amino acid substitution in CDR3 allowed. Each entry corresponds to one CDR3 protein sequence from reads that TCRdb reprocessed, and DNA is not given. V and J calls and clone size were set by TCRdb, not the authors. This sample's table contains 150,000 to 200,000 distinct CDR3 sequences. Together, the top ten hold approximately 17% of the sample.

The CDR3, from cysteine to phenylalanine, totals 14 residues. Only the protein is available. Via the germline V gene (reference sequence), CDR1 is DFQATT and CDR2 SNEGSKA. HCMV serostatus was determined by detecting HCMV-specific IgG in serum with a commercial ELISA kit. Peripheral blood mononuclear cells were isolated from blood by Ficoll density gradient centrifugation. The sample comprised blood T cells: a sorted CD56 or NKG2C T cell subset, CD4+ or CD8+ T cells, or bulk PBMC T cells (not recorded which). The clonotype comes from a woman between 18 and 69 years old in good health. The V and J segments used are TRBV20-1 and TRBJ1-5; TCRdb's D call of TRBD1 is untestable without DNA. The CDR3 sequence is CSASPTGGNQPQHF.